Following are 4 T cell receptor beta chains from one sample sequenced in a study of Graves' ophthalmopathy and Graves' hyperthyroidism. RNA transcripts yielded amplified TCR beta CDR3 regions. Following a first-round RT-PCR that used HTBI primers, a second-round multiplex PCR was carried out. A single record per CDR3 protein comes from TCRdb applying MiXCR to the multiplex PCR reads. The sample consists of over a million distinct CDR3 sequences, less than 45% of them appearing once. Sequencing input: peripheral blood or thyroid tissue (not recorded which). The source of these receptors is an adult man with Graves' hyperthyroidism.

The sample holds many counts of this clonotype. The CDR3 sequence is CASSVEGQGSSPLHF. The CDR3 region has the DNA TGTGCCAGCAGCGTAGAAGGACAGGGGAGTTCACCCCTCCACTTT. The chain joins TRBV9 to TRBJ1-6; 9 positions match TRBD1. This CDR3 has 15 amino acids. V gave up 0 bases and J gave up 9 bases; unmatched junction bases: 4. From germline, CDR1 is SGDLS and CDR2 YYNGEE.

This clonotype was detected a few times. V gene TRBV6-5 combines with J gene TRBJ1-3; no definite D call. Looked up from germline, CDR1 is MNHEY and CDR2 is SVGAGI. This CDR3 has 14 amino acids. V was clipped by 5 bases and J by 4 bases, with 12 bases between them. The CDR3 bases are TGTGCCAGCAGTCCCAACCCGCGGGGAAACACCATATATTTT. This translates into CASSPNPRGNTIYF.

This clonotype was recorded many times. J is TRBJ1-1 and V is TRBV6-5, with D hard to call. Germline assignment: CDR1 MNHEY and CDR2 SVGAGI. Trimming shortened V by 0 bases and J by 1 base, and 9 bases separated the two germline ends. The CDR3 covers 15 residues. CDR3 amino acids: CASSYSATKNTEAFF. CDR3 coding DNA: TGTGCCAGCAGTTACTCAGCGACAAAGAACACTGAAGCTTTCTTT.

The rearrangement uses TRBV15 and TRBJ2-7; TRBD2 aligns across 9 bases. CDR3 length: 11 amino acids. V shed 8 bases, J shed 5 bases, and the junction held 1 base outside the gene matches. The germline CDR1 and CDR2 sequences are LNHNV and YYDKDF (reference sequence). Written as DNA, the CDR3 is TGTGCCACCGGGACTAGCCACGAGCAGTACTTC. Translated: CATGTSHEQYF.